A single T cell receptor (beta chain) is shown here with its context. TCRdb's copy holds only in-frame clones and misses some; the assay was immunoSEQ multiplex PCR. The sample shows around 12,000 clones, over 70% of them seen only once. The germline V gene has CDR1 MNHEY and CDR2 SVGAGI. The CDR3 consists of 14 residues. With 7 bases removed from V and 2 bases from J, the gap between germline ends came to 15 bases. These data are taken from a study of technical replicates of blood from a handful of donors. The J gene is TRBJ2-7, the V gene TRBV6-5, with a tentative D call TRBD2 (5 bases). This clonotype was sampled from a human donor in good health. Sequencing was performed on PBMCs. CDR3 in amino acids: CASTPSSGTYEQYF. The CDR3 coding sequence is TGTGCCAGCACCCCATCTTCGGGGACCTACGAGCAGTACTTC.